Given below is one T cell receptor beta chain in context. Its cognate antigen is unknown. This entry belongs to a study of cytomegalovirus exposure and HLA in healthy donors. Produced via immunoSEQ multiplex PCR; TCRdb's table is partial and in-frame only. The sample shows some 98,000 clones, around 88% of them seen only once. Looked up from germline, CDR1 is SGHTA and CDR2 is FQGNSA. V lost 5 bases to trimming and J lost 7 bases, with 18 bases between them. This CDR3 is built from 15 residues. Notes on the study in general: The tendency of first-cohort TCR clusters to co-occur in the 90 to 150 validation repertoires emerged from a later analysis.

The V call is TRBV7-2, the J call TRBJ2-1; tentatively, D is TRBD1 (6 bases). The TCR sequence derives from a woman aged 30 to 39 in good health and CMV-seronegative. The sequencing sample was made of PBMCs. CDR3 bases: TGTGCCAGCAGCCCACAGGGATCTACAATTAATGAGCAGTTCTTC. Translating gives CASSPQGSTINEQFF.